Detailed here is one T cell receptor (beta chain). Its antigen is unknown. Donors were healthy Caucasian individuals from Russia aged about 6 to 100. Germline loops: CDR1 LGHNA, CDR2 YNFKEQ. The CDR3 spans 16 residues. Unmatched junction bases numbered 4, after V lost 0 bases and J lost 7 bases. Together with a sample-barcoded 5' primer, a J-beta primer mix was included in a second PCR lasting roughly 6 to 12 cycles. One entry per CDR3 protein results from TCRdb running MiXCR on the 5' RACE reads. In the table there are approximately 800,000 distinct CDR3 sequences, 35% to 60% of which are singletons. This specimen comes from a study of blood T cells in healthy people across ages. Overall study results and limits: Observed TCR beta diversity showed a strong correlation with the percentage of naive T cells as measured by flow cytometry. Greater diversity and more naive CD4+ cells were seen in long-lived donors than in aged donors.

Sequenced sample: blood. The chain couples TRBV4-2 to TRBJ1-4; 11 bases align to TRBD1. The TCR was taken from a man older than 75 in good health. CDR3 sequence reads: CASSQDRGQGAEKLFF. The CDR3 nucleotides are TGTGCCAGCAGCCAAGATCGAGGACAGGGGGCTGAAAAACTGTTTTTT.